These 18 T cell receptor beta chains came from one sample sequenced in a study of PD-1 blockade in mismatch repair-deficient tumors. Libraries were prepared by immunoSEQ multiplex PCR; TCRdb keeps only in-frame clonotypes and omits some of them. The data hold 120,000 or so clones, with 88% observed a single time. Source: peripheral blood, taken just over 70 weeks after starting pembrolizumab. The receptors shown here come from an adult with mismatch repair-deficient cancer.

The chain has TRBV21-1 and TRBJ2-2; TRBD2 is taken as the D call from the table, unchecked against the DNA. TRBV21-1 constitutes a pseudogene. This CDR3 has 15 residues. The DNA of the CDR3 is TGTGCCAGCAGCATGAGCTGGTCGGGCACCGGGGAGCTGTTTTTT. Its protein is CASSMSWSGTGELFF.

The chain carries TRBV4-1 and TRBJ1-4; D perhaps matches TRBD1 (5 bases). This CDR3 spans 13 amino acids. Germline V gene data show CDR1 as MGHRA and CDR2 as YSYEKL. Trimming stripped 7 bases from V and 10 bases from J, with 16 bases between. CDR3 in DNA: TGCGCCAGCAAGGGACCTTCGGACGGAAAACTGTTTTTT. Translated: CASKGPSDGKLFF.

This sequence joins TRBV4-3 and TRBJ2-1; D is ambiguous. The V gene's germline CDR1 is LGHNA and CDR2 YSLEER. Between the trimmed V and J ends, which lost 1 base and 4 bases, there was a span of 17 bases. The CDR3 spans 17 residues. This chain's CDR3 is CASSQGFLGIGYNEQFF. DNA for the CDR3: TGCGCCAGCAGCCAAGGGTTTTTGGGCATAGGGTACAATGAGCAGTTCTTC.

A single count supports this clone. The rearrangement joins TRBV27 to TRBJ2-1; TRBD1 agrees at 7 bases. Germline values: CDR1 MNHEY, CDR2 SMNVEV (reference sequence). The trim removed 1 base at V and 4 bases at J, leaving 4 bases unmatched. The CDR3 has 15 amino acids. The CDR3, as DNA: TGTGCCAGCAGTTTATACAGGGGCGATTACAATGAGCAGTTCTTC. Translated: CASSLYRGDYNEQFF.

This clone was detected only once. The chain recombines TRBV7-8 with TRBJ2-7; tentatively, D is TRBD1 (6 bases). This CDR3 has 14 residues. Germline V lookup: CDR1 SGHVS, CDR2 FQNEAQ. The V end was cut by 1 base, the J end by 5 bases, with 12 bases between. The CDR3, as DNA: TGTGCCAGCAGCTTAGGTAGGGGGATCGACGAGCAGTACTTC. It is translated as CASSLGRGIDEQYF.

The chain recombines TRBV10-3 with TRBJ2-3, with TRBD2 matching over 11 bases. J was trimmed by 3 bases and V by 10 bases; bases with no gene match: 9. The germline V gene encodes CDR1 ENHRY and CDR2 SYGVKD. The CDR3 length is 15 residues. The CDR3 DNA reads TGTGCCACCGCGGGAACTAGCGGGGGAACAGATACGCAGTATTTT. Translation: CATAGTSGGTDTQYF.

In its sample, this clone was seen once. This rearrangement joins TRBV12-5 to TRBJ1-4; 7 positions agree with TRBD1. This CDR3 is built from 15 residues. Trimming at V came to 6 bases and at J to 7 bases, leaving 11 bases not matched to a gene. Germline V gives CDR1 LGHNT, CDR2 FRNRAP. The CDR3 DNA is TGTGCTAGTGGAAAATCGGGACAGCCGGGTGAAAAACTGTTTTTT. Translated, it gives CASGKSGQPGEKLFF.

The DNA for the CDR3 is TGCAGCGTTGGTGTGCTTGGGGAGCTGTTTTTT. Its protein product is CSVGVLGELFF. V gene TRBV29-1 combines with J gene TRBJ2-2; D remains ambiguous. CDR3 size: 11 residues. The V and J ends lost 4 bases and 8 bases respectively, with 8 bases between them. CDR1 is SQVTM, CDR2 ANQGSEA, per germline.

The chain combines TRBV7-9 with TRBJ2-1; maybe TRBD2 (6 bases). The ends were cut back, 5 bases at V and 9 bases at J, with 8 bases in the middle. There are 11 residues in the CDR3. Germline-derived CDR1 and CDR2 are SEHNR and FQNEAQ (reference sequence). CDR3 nucleotide sequence: TGTGCCAGCAGCCACGGGAGTGAGCAGTTCTTC. Translated: CASSHGSEQFF. The variable domain in full, completed from reference TRBV7-9 and TRBJ2-1, reads DTGVSQNPRHKITKRGQNVTFRCDPISEHNRLYWYRQTLGQGPEFLTYFQNEAQLEKSRLLSDRFSAERPKGSFSTLEIQRTEQGDSAMYLCASSHGSEQFFGPGTRLTVL.

This rearrangement joins TRBV18 to TRBJ2-6, with 7 nucleotides matching TRBD1. V lost 3 bases, J lost 0 bases, and 11 bases stayed unmatched. CDR1 and CDR2 (germline): KGHSH, LQKENI. This CDR3 is 19 amino acids long. CDR3 amino acids: CASSPPGQLISSGANVLTF. CDR3 nucleotides: TGTGCCAGCTCACCCCCGGGACAGCTGATAAGCTCTGGGGCCAACGTCCTGACTTTC. Supplemented by reference TRBV18 and TRBJ2-6, the full variable domain reads NAGVMQNPRHLVRRRGQEARLRCSPMKGHSHVYWYRQLPEEGLKFMVYLQKENIIDESGMPKERFSAEFPKEGPSILRIQQVVRGDSAAYFCASSPPGQLISSGANVLTFGAGSRLTVL.

The chain joins TRBV21-1 to TRBJ2-2; the table names TRBD2, a call not compared with the DNA. TRBV21-1 is a known pseudogene. The CDR3 is made up of 18 amino acids. The CDR3 sequence is CASSPTSWGRFYPGELFF. The CDR3, as DNA: TGTGCCAGCAGCCCTACGTCGTGGGGGAGGTTCTACCCCGGGGAGCTGTTTTTT.

This chain uses TRBV11-2 with TRBJ2-7; D call uncertain. Germline V gene sequence: CDR1 SGHAT, CDR2 FQNNGV. The CDR3 covers 14 residues. The V and J ends lost 5 bases and 3 bases respectively, with 14 bases between them. Here the CDR3 reads CASSPSGQNYEQYF. The DNA for the CDR3 is TGTGCCAGCAGCCCAAGTGGGCAAAACTACGAGCAGTACTTC.

The chain links TRBV6-1 to TRBJ1-4; maybe TRBD1 (6 bases). The V gene's germline CDR1 is MNHNS and CDR2 SASEGT. Trimming left V 4 bases short and J 5 bases short, with 8 bases between. This CDR3 contains 13 residues. CDR3 nucleotides: TGTGCCAGCAGTGTGGGACAAAATGAAAAACTGTTTTTT. Its translation is CASSVGQNEKLFF.

This chain links TRBV5-6 with TRBJ2-1, with D hard to call. The CDR3 runs 13 residues. V was cut by 3 bases and J by 4 bases, with 8 bases left in between. CDR1 is SGHDT, CDR2 YYEEEE, per germline. The CDR3 sequence: CASSSSGYNEQFF. The CDR3 bases are TGTGCCAGCAGCTCCTCTGGATACAATGAGCAGTTCTTC.

The chain carries TRBV4-3 and TRBJ1-1; D possibly corresponds to TRBD1 (5 bases). The V end lost 4 bases, the J end lost 7 bases, and 13 bases lay between the germline ends. CDR1 LGHNA and CDR2 YSLEER come from the germline V gene. The CDR3 is made up of 13 amino acids. CDR3 DNA sequence: TGCGCCAGCAGCCTCCAGGGAAAGGTTGAAGCTTTCTTT. This gives the protein CASSLQGKVEAFF.

The chain employs TRBV4-1 and TRBJ2-5; D is undetermined. V lost 1 base and J lost 1, with 10 bases in between. CDR1 and CDR2 (germline): MGHRA, YSYEKL. The CDR3 runs to 15 residues. The CDR3 bases are TGCGCCAGCAGCCAAGGATTTGGGCTCCAAGAGACCCAGTACTTC. This translates into CASSQGFGLQETQYF.

The V and J genes are TRBV5-6 and TRBJ2-7; D is unresolved. The CDR3 is 14 amino acids. V lost 2 bases, J lost 0 bases, and 9 bases lay in between. Looked up from germline, CDR1 is SGHDT and CDR2 is YYEEEE. The CDR3 reads CASSFGPSSYEQYF. In DNA, the CDR3 is TGTGCCAGCAGCTTTGGTCCGAGCTCCTACGAGCAGTACTTC.

The V and J genes are TRBV19 and TRBJ2-7; D is perhaps TRBD2 (7 bases). This CDR3 region has 16 residues. Germline V gene data show CDR1 as LNHDA and CDR2 as SQIVND (reference sequence). V lost 2 bases and J 2 bases, leaving 16 bases between the germline ends. CDR3 sequence reads: CASSIYRGARAYEQYF. Written as DNA, the CDR3 is TGTGCCAGTAGTATATATCGGGGGGCTCGTGCCTACGAGCAGTACTTC.